A single sample is the source of the 30 T cell receptor beta chains below, sequenced in a study of T cell repertoires in cytomegalovirus infection. A single record per CDR3 protein comes from TCRdb applying MiXCR to the reads. Among 500,000 or so distinct CDR3 sequences listed, approximately 15% were seen once. The specimen was CD8+ T cells from PBMCs. The receptors come from a human donor in good health (CMV status not recorded). Some clones in this sample may be carry-over from other donors' samples.

This clonotype appeared many times. The genes are TRBV9 and TRBJ2-5, with a tentative D call TRBD2 (5 bases). CDR1 SGDLS and CDR2 YYNGEE come from the germline V gene. This CDR3 is built from 15 residues. Trimming left V 0 bases short and J 2 bases short, with 11 bases between. DNA of the CDR3: TGTGCCAGCAGCGTAGAGGGCGGGCCGCAAGAGACCCAGTACTTC. Translated, it gives CASSVEGGPQETQYF.

This clonotype was recorded many times. This chain uses TRBV11-2 with TRBJ2-5, with 8 nucleotides matching TRBD2. The CDR3 contains 16 residues. V gave up 0 bases and J gave up 3 bases; unmatched junction bases: 6. Germline CDR1 is SGHAT and CDR2 is FQNNGV. The CDR3 DNA follows: TGTGCCAGCAGCTTAGATCCCCCGGGGGGGGAAGAGACCCAGTACTTC. Its protein is CASSLDPPGGEETQYF.

V usage is TRBV27 and J usage is TRBJ2-1; D is unresolved. Germline lookup yields CDR1 MNHEY and CDR2 SMNVEV (reference sequence). The CDR3 runs to 11 residues. Trimming cost V 3 bases and J 9 bases, with 6 bases left between them. CDR3 residues: CASSFSSEQFF. In DNA, the CDR3 is TGTGCCAGCAGTTTTAGCAGTGAGCAGTTCTTC.

Points on this clonotype: A much larger clone is a single base away; this may be a read error. The V gene is TRBV28, the J gene TRBJ1-1; D may be TRBD1 (5 bases). This CDR3 is built from 19 residues. Deletions cut 3 bases from V and 0 bases from J, with 23 bases between. Germline V gives CDR1 MDHEN, CDR2 SYDVKM. The CDR3 coding sequence is TGTGCCAGCAGTTTTCCGGGGCATGGGGCGACTCTAATGAACACTGAAGCTTTCTTT. Translated: CASSFPGHGATLMNTEAFF.

V and J are TRBV5-5 and TRBJ1-4, with a tentative D call TRBD1 (6 bases). Germline CDR1 and CDR2: SGHKS and YYEKEE (reference sequence). CDR3 length: 14 residues. V lost 5 bases and J lost 7, with 15 bases in between. CDR3 region: CASSTGSKGEKLFF. The DNA of the CDR3 is TGTGCCAGCAGTACAGGGAGTAAGGGTGAAAAACTGTTTTTT.

This clonotype was recorded a few times. Compared with germline, one end of the junction differs, possibly owing to a read error. The chain combines TRBV18 with TRBJ2-1; 8 bases align to TRBD2. The CDR3 loop spans 15 amino acids. Germline V lookup: CDR1 KGHSH, CDR2 LQKENI. The CDR3 protein is CASSSPGLERDEQFF. DNA of the CDR3: TGTGCCAGCTCATCACCGGGACTAGAAAGGGATGAGCAGTTCTTC.

Worth noting for this clonotype: This may stem from a read error, because a much larger clone lies one nucleotide away. The chain is built from TRBV7-3 and TRBJ2-7; TRBD2 agrees at 8 bases. Germline V CDR1 and CDR2: SGHTA, FQGTGA. J lost 5 bases, V lost 5 bases, and 8 bases had no gene match. The CDR3 runs 14 residues. The CDR3 sequence: CASSPAGGGDEQYF. In DNA, the CDR3 is TGTGCCAGCAGCCCCGCGGGGGGCGGCGACGAGCAGTACTTC.

This clonotype was seen once. A much larger clone lies a single base off, so this may be a read error. Here the CDR3 omits its conserved ending phenylalanine or tryptophan, so a read error is the likely source. The V call is TRBV6-1, the J call TRBJ1-2; D gene ambiguous. Per the germline V gene, CDR1 is MNHNS and CDR2 is SASEGT. The CDR3 covers 12 residues. With 4 bases removed from V and 10 bases from J, the gap between germline ends came to 13 bases. The CDR3 loop is CASSAPYSDYTL. CDR3 in DNA: TGTGCCAGCAGTGCCCCCTATTCTGACTACACCTTA.

This clonotype was observed many times. This chain uses TRBV27 with TRBJ2-3; D ambiguous. The length of the CDR3 is 12 residues. CDR1 and CDR2 (germline): MNHEY, SMNVEV (reference sequence). V gave up 2 bases and J gave up 4 bases, with 4 bases separating them. In DNA form, the CDR3 reads TGTGCCAGCAGTTTACCCCCAGATACGCAGTATTTT. This encodes CASSLPPDTQYF.

In its sample, this clonotype was seen a few times. The V call is TRBV6-1, the J call TRBJ1-2; TRBD1 agrees at 7 bases. Germline loops: CDR1 MNHNS, CDR2 SASEGT. J gave up 4 bases and V 2 bases, and 7 bases lay outside the gene matches. The CDR3 sequence is 15 residues long. The DNA for the CDR3 is TGTGCCAGCAGTGAATCCGACAGGGCCGGCTATGGCTACACCTTC. This gives the protein CASSESDRAGYGYTF.

This clonotype has ten or more counts. The V call is TRBV24-1, the J call TRBJ1-5; TRBD1 is a possible D gene (5 bases). Germline V gene data show CDR1 as KGHDR and CDR2 as SFDVKD. Trimming removed 10 bases at V and 3 bases at J, with 15 bases between. This CDR3 contains 14 residues. Written as DNA, the CDR3 is TGTGCCACGAATGCTCAGGGATTCAATCAGCCCCAGCATTTT. Protein sequence: CATNAQGFNQPQHF.

V usage is TRBV20-1 and J usage is TRBJ2-7; possibly TRBD1 or TRBD2 for D (5 bases each). Germline-derived CDR1 and CDR2 are DFQATT and SNEGSKA (reference sequence). The V end lost 3 bases, the J end lost 0 bases, and 18 bases lay between the germline ends. The CDR3 totals 16 residues. CDR3 loop: CSASGFGDRISYEQYF. As DNA, the CDR3 is TGCAGTGCTAGTGGATTTGGGGACCGCATCTCCTACGAGCAGTACTTC.

The chain links TRBV25-1 to TRBJ2-2; D gene uncertain. The germline V gene has CDR1 MGHDK and CDR2 SYGVNS. V shed 11 bases and J shed 9 bases, with 19 bases lying between them. CDR3 length: 13 amino acids. The CDR3 DNA sequence: TGTGCCTCAAGTGAAGAGACGTTACGGGAGCTGTTTTTT. Its translation: CASSEETLRELFF.

The sample holds a few counts of this clonotype. The V gene is TRBV6-2 or TRBV6-3, the J gene TRBJ2-7, with 7 nucleotides matching TRBD1. Germline CDR1 is MNHEY and CDR2 is SVGEGT. V trimming: 5 bases; J trimming: 4 bases; junction bases outside the gene matches: 8. This CDR3 spans 14 amino acids. The CDR3: CASSNRQGKYEQYF. CDR3 coding DNA: TGTGCCAGCAGTAACCGACAGGGTAAATACGAGCAGTACTTC.

There are many counts of this clonotype. The chain has TRBV7-9 and TRBJ2-5; D may be TRBD2 (5 bases). Germline V gene lookup returns CDR1 SEHNR and CDR2 FQNEAQ (reference sequence). The CDR3 contains 15 residues. Between the trimmed V and J ends, which lost 4 bases and 2 bases, there was a span of 14 bases. CDR3: CASSSLDRGQETQYF. CDR3 in DNA: TGTGCCAGCAGCTCCCTCGACCGGGGACAAGAGACCCAGTACTTC.

This clonotype was seen more than once but under ten times. The chain has TRBV5-1 and TRBJ1-1, with D perhaps TRBD1 (6 bases). The CDR3 has 14 amino acids. Germline CDR1 SGHRS, CDR2 YFSETQ. The V end lost 1 base, the J end lost 4 bases, and 11 bases lay between the germline ends. The CDR3 region is CASSLRGRGTEAFF. CDR3 nucleotide sequence: TGCGCCAGCAGCTTGCGGGGGCGCGGCACTGAAGCTTTCTTT.

This clonotype was found many times. The chain uses TRBV6-1 and TRBJ1-1, with D possibly being TRBD1 (5 bases). In germline, CDR1 is MNHNS, CDR2 SASEGT. The V end was cut by 4 bases, the J end by 7 bases, with 16 bases between. The CDR3 is 14 residues long. Here the CDR3 DNA reads TGTGCCAGCAGTGTTTGGGGCCCGGACATTGAAGCTTTCTTT. Translating gives CASSVWGPDIEAFF.

This clonotype was counted ten times or more. V and J are TRBV6-5 and TRBJ2-5; D may be TRBD1 (6 bases). Trimming removed 4 bases at V and 0 bases at J, with 9 bases between. Germline CDR1 reads MNHEY; CDR2 reads SVGAGI. The CDR3 length is 14 residues. DNA of the CDR3: TGTGCCAGCAGTTTGACAGGTCACCAAGAGACCCAGTACTTC. The encoded protein is CASSLTGHQETQYF.

This clonotype was seen more than once but under ten times. The chain employs TRBV5-5 and TRBJ2-1, with D hard to call. The CDR3 runs to 14 residues. V lost 4 bases and J 5 bases, leaving 13 bases between the germline ends. CDR1 is SGHKS and CDR2 is YYEKEE in the germline V gene (reference sequence). CDR3: CASSHSGGNNEQFF. CDR3 nucleotide sequence: TGTGCCAGCAGCCACTCAGGCGGCAACAATGAGCAGTTCTTC.

In this sample, this clonotype turned up a few times. This chain joins TRBV20-1 and TRBJ2-6; TRBD1 agrees at 7 bases. V lost 0 bases, J lost 2 bases, and 4 bases stayed unmatched. CDR1 and CDR2 (germline): DFQATT, SNEGSKA (reference sequence). CDR3 length: 16 amino acids. The CDR3 DNA reads as TGCAGTGCTAGAGAAGCAGGGGGAGCTGGGGCCAACGTCCTGACTTTC. It is translated as CSAREAGGAGANVLTF.

This clonotype was counted only a few times. The chain links TRBV9 to TRBJ2-1; a weak D match, TRBD1 (6 bases). With 0 bases removed from V and 1 base from J, the gap between germline ends came to 11 bases. Germline V gene sequence: CDR1 SGDLS, CDR2 YYNGEE. There are 16 residues in the CDR3. The CDR3 reads CASSVGPRGSYNEQFF. CDR3 DNA sequence: TGTGCCAGCAGCGTAGGCCCCAGGGGATCCTACAATGAGCAGTTCTTC. Using reference TRBV9 and TRBJ2-1 for the parts outside the CDR3, the full variable domain is DSGVTQTPKHLITATGQRVTLRCSPRSGDLSVYWYQQSLDQGLQFLIQYYNGEERAKGNILERFSAQQFPDLHSELNLSSLELGDSALYFCASSVGPRGSYNEQFFGPGTRLTVL.

J is TRBJ2-3 and V is TRBV28; D gene unclear. Trimming removed 5 bases from V and 9 bases from J, with 15 bases in between. Germline CDR1 reads MDHEN; CDR2 reads SYDVKM. This CDR3 comprises 13 residues. Here the CDR3 DNA reads TGTGCCAGCAGTCTTCTCTCGGCCGGGACGCAGTATTTT. Its translation is CASSLLSAGTQYF.

This clonotype has ten or more counts. The chain is built from TRBV7-6 and TRBJ1-1, with 10 bases fitting TRBD1. Germline CDR1 SGHVS, CDR2 FNYEAQ. V lost 5 bases and J lost 1; bases outside the gene matches: 19. The CDR3 has 20 amino acids. The CDR3 spells CASSIKFFAGQGSQNTEAFF. The CDR3 nucleotides are TGTGCCAGCAGCATAAAATTCTTTGCGGGACAGGGGAGTCAGAACACTGAAGCTTTCTTT.

This clonotype was picked up one time. It may be a read error: a sequence one base away is much more abundant. J is TRBJ2-5 and V is TRBV20-1, with 7 bases matching TRBD2. In germline, CDR1 is DFQATT, CDR2 SNEGSKA (reference sequence). The CDR3 has 16 amino acids. The CDR3 DNA sequence: TGCAGTACTAGAGTGAAGAACGGGGGGAGCCCAGAGACCCAGTACTTC. Amino acids: CSTRVKNGGSPETQYF.

This clonotype has a count of ten or more. This chain joins TRBV7-8 and TRBJ1-1; D perhaps matches TRBD1 (5 bases). Trimming took off 4 bases at V and 4 bases at J, with 16 bases between the two ends. CDR3 length: 15 residues. Germline V CDR1 and CDR2: SGHVS, FQNEAQ. The CDR3 region is CASSSGSGLRTEAFF. In DNA form, the CDR3 reads TGTGCCAGCAGCTCAGGGTCAGGGTTGCGCACTGAAGCTTTCTTT.

This clonotype was found many times. V usage is TRBV9 and J usage is TRBJ1-1; a weak D match, TRBD1 (5 bases). Deletions cut 3 bases from V and 4 bases from J, with 10 bases between. Germline V gene sequence: CDR1 SGDLS, CDR2 YYNGEE. The CDR3 is 13 residues long. CDR3 nucleotides: TGTGCCAGCAGCGCGGGGGGGGGCACTGAAGCTTTCTTT. Translated: CASSAGGGTEAFF.

V and J are TRBV3-1 and TRBJ2-1; 8 bases agree with TRBD2. The CDR3 runs to 18 residues. Germline V gene data show CDR1 as LGHDT and CDR2 as YNNKEL (reference sequence). Trimming cost V 0 bases and J 0 bases; bases outside gene matches: 7. The CDR3 DNA is TGTGCCAGCAGCCAAGAAGCGGGAGAGTTCCCCTCCTACAATGAGCAGTTCTTC. As protein: CASSQEAGEFPSYNEQFF.

This clonotype was detected ten times or more. J is TRBJ1-1 and V is TRBV10-3; D is perhaps TRBD1 (6 bases). Between the trimmed V and J ends, which lost 8 bases and 1 base, there was a span of 8 bases. This CDR3 region has 12 residues. CDR1 and CDR2 (germline): ENHRY, SYGVKD. Here the CDR3 reads CAIGTTNTEAFF. As DNA, the CDR3 is TGTGCCATCGGGACAACGAACACTGAAGCTTTCTTT.

This clonotype was counted many times. This chain links TRBV2 with TRBJ2-7; D not certain. The germline V gene encodes CDR1 SNHLY and CDR2 FYNNEI. V lost 5 bases, J lost 3 bases, and 8 bases lay in between. The CDR3 length is 12 residues. The CDR3 sequence is CASSSAYYEQYF. The CDR3 coding sequence is TGTGCCAGCAGTTCAGCTTACTACGAGCAGTACTTC.

Many counts were recorded for this clonotype. The chain links TRBV6-1 to TRBJ1-2; D is unclear. This CDR3 spans 16 amino acids. Deletions cut 3 bases from V and 1 base from J, with 15 bases between. CDR1 is MNHNS and CDR2 is SASEGT in the germline V gene. The chain's CDR3 is CASSEIALYNNYGYTF. CDR3 bases: TGTGCCAGCAGTGAGATAGCCCTTTACAATAACTATGGCTACACCTTC.